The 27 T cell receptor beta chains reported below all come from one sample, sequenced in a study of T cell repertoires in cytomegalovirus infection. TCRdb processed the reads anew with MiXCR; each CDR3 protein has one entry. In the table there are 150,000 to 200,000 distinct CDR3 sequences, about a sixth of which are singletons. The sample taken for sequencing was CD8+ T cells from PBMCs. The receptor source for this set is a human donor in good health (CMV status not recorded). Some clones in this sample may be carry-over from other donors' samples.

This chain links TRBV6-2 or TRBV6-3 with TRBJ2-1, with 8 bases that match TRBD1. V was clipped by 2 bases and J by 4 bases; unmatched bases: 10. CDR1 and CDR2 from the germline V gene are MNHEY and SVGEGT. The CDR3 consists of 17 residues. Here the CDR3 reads CASSYPGQGAPYNEQFF. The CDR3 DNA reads TGTGCCAGCAGTTACCCCGGCCAGGGGGCCCCTTACAATGAGCAGTTCTTC.

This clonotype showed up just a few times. CDR3 residues: CASSQESGMLGLAGMIEQFF. CDR3 nucleotides: TGTGCCAGCAGCCAAGAATCGGGCATGCTCGGGTTAGCGGGGATGATTGAGCAGTTCTTC. The chain carries TRBV3-1 and TRBJ2-1, with 8 bases fitting TRBD2. Looked up from germline, CDR1 is LGHDT and CDR2 is YNNKEL (reference sequence). This CDR3 contains 20 residues. The ends lost 0 bases at V and 9 bases at J; junction bases unmatched: 22.

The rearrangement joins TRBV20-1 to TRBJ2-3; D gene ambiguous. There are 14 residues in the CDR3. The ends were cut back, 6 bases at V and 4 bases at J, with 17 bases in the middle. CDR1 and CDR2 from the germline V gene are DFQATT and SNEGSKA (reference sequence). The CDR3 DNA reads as TGCAGTGCCACCCTCGGCGATTACTCAGATACGCAGTATTTT. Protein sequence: CSATLGDYSDTQYF.

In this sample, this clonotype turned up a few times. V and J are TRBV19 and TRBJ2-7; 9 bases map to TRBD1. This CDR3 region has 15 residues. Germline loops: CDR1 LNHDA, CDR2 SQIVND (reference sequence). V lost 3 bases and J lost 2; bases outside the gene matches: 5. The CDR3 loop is CASSIDRGSTYEQYF. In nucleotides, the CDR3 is TGTGCCAGTAGTATCGACAGGGGGAGCACCTACGAGCAGTACTTC.

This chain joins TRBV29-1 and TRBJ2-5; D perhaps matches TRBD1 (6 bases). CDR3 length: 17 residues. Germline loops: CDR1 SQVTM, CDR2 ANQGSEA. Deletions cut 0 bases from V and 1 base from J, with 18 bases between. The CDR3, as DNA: TGCAGCGTTGAAGATATGGGGGACACCGAACTCCAAGAGACCCAGTACTTC. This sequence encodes CSVEDMGDTELQETQYF.

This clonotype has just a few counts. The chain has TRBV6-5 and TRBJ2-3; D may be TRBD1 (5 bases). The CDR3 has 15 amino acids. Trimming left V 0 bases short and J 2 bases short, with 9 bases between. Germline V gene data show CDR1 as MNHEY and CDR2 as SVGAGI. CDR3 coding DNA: TGTGCCAGCAGTTACTCCAGGGCCCACACAGATACGCAGTATTTT. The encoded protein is CASSYSRAHTDTQYF.

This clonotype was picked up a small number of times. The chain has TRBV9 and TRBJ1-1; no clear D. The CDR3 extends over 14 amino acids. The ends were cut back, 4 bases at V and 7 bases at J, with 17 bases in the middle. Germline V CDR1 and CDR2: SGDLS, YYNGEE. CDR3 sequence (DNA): TGTGCCAGCAGCCCCTCCGCGATGGGAATTGAAGCTTTCTTT. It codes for CASSPSAMGIEAFF.

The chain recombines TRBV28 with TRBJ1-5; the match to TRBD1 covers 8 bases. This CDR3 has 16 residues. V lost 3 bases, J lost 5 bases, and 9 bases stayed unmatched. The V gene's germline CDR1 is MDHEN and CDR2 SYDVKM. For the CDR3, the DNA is TGTGCCAGCAGTTTCAGTCCGCCACAGGGGGATCAGCCCCAGCATTTT. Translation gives CASSFSPPQGDQPQHF.

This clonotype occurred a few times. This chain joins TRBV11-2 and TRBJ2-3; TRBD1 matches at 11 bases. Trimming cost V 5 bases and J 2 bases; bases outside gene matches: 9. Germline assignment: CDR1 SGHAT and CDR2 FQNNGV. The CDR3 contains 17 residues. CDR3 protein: CASSTRTGGASTDTQYF. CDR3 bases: TGTGCCAGCAGCACACGGACAGGGGGCGCTTCCACAGATACGCAGTATTTT.

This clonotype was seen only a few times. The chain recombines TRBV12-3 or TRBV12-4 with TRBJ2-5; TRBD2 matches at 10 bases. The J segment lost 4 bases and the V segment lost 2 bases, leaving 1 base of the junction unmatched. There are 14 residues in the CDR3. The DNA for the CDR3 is TGTGCCAGCAGTTTACCTAGCGGGGGAGAGACCCAGTACTTC. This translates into CASSLPSGGETQYF.

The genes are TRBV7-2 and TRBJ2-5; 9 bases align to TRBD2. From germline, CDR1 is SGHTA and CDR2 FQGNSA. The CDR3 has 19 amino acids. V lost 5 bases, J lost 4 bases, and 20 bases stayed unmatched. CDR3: CASSLGSGGPVGPTETQYF. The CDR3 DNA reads TGTGCCAGCAGCCTTGGTAGCGGGGGACCCGTCGGCCCCACAGAGACCCAGTACTTC.

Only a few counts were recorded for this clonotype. CDR3 DNA: TGTGCCATCAGTGGAGGAAGGGACGAGCAGTACTTC. Translated, it gives CAISGGRDEQYF. The rearrangement joins TRBV10-3 to TRBJ2-7; D not certain. Trimming removed 4 bases at V and 5 bases at J, with 9 bases between. The CDR3 totals 12 residues. Per germline, CDR1 ENHRY and CDR2 SYGVKD.

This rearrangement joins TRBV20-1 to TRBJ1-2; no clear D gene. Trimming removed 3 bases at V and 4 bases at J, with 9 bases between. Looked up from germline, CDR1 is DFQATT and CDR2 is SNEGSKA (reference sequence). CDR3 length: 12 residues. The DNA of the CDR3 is TGCAGTGCTAGGAGGGTGGGCTATGGCTACACCTTC. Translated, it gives CSARRVGYGYTF.

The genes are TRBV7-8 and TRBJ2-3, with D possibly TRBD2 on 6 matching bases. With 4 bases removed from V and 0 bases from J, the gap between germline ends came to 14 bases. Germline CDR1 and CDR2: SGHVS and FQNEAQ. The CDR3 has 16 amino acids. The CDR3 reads CASSSLAVSSTDTQYF. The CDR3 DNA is TGTGCCAGCAGCTCTTTAGCGGTTTCTAGCACAGATACGCAGTATTTT.

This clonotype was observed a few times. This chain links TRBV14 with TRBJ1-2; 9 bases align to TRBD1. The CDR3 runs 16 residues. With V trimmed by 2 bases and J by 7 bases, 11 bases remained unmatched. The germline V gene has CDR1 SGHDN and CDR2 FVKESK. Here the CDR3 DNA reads TGTGCCAGCAGCCAACTCATGACAGGGGGTGAGGCTGGCTACACCTTC. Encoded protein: CASSQLMTGGEAGYTF.

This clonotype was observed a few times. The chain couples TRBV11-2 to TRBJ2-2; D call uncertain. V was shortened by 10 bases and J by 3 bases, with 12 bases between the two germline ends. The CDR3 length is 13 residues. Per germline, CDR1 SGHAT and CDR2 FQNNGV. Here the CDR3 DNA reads TGTGCCATCCCCAATCTAGACACCGGGGAGCTGTTTTTT. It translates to CAIPNLDTGELFF.

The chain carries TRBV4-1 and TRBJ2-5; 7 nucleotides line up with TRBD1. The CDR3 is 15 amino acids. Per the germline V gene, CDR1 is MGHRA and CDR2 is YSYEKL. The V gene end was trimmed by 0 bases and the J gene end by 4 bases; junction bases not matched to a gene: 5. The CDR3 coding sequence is TGCGCCAGCAGCCAAGATGAAGGGGGCGCAGAGACCCAGTACTTC. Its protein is CASSQDEGGAETQYF.

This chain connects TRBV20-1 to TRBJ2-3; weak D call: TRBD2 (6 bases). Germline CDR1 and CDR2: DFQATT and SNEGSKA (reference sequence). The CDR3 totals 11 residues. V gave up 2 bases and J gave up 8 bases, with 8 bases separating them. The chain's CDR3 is CSARLGGTQYF. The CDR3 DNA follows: TGCAGTGCTAGATTGGGGGGTACGCAGTATTTT.

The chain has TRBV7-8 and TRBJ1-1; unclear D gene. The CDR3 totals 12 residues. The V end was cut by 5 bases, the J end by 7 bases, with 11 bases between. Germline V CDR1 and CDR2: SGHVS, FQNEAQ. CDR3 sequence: CASSPDGIEAFF. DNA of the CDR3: TGTGCCAGCAGCCCGGACGGTATTGAAGCTTTCTTT.

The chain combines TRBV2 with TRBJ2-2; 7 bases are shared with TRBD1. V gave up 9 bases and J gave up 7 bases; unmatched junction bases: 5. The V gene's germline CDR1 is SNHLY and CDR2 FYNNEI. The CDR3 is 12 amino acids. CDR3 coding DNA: TGTGCCAGAAGACCAGGGGGCGGGGAGCTGTTTTTT. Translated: CARRPGGGELFF.

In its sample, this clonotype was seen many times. CDR3: CASSPSYEQYF. CDR3 in DNA: TGTGCCAGCAGCCCTTCCTACGAGCAGTACTTC. The genes are TRBV7-2 and TRBJ2-7; D remains unclear. V gave up 5 bases and J gave up 1 base, with 3 bases separating them. Germline values: CDR1 SGHTA, CDR2 FQGNSA. This CDR3 comprises 11 residues.

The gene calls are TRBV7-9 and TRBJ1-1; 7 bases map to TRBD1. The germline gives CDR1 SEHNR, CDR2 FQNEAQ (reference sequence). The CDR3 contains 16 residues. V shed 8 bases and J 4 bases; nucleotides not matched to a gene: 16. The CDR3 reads CASSSSRRGLPTEAFF. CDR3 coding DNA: TGTGCCAGCTCATCTTCGAGGAGGGGGCTTCCCACTGAAGCTTTCTTT.

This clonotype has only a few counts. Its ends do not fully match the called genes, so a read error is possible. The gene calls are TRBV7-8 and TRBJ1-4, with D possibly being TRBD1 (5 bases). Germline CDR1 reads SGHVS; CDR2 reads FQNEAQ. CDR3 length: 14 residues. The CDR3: CAGSSWDGNEKLFF. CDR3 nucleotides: TGTGCCGGCAGCTCCTGGGACGGAAATGAAAAACTGTTTTTT.

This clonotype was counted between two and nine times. The CDR3: CASSLDSRANQPQHF. CDR3 coding DNA: TGTGCCAGCAGCTTAGACTCCAGGGCCAATCAGCCCCAGCATTTT. This sequence joins TRBV7-2 and TRBJ1-5; possible D gene TRBD1, 5 bases. V shed 1 base and J shed 3 bases, with 10 bases lying between them. The CDR3 loop spans 15 amino acids. CDR1 is SGHTA and CDR2 is FQGNSA in the germline V gene.

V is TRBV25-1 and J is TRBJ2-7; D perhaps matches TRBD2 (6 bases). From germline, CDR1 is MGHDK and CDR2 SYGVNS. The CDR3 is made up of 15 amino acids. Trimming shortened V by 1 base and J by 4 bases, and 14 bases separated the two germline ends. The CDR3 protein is CASSEFGTDLYEQYF. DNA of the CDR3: TGTGCCAGCAGTGAATTTGGGACTGACTTATACGAGCAGTACTTC.

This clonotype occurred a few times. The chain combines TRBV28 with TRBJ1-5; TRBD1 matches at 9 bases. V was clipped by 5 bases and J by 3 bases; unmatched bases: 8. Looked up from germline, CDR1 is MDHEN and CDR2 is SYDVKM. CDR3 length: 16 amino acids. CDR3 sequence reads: CASSTPGQGSNQPQHF. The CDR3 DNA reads TGTGCCAGCAGTACCCCGGGACAGGGTTCCAATCAGCCCCAGCATTTT. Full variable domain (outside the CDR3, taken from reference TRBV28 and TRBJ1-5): DVKVTQSSRYLVKRTGEKVFLECVQDMDHENMFWYRQDPGLGLRLIYFSYDVKMKEKGDIPEGYSVSREKKERFSLILESASTNQTSMYLCASSTPGQGSNQPQHFGDGTRLSIL.

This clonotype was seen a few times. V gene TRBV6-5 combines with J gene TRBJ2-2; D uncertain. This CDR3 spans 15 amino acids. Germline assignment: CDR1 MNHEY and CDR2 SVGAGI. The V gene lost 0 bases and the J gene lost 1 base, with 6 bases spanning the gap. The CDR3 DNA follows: TGTGCCAGCAGTTACTCGATGCTGAACACCGGGGAGCTGTTTTTT. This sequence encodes CASSYSMLNTGELFF.